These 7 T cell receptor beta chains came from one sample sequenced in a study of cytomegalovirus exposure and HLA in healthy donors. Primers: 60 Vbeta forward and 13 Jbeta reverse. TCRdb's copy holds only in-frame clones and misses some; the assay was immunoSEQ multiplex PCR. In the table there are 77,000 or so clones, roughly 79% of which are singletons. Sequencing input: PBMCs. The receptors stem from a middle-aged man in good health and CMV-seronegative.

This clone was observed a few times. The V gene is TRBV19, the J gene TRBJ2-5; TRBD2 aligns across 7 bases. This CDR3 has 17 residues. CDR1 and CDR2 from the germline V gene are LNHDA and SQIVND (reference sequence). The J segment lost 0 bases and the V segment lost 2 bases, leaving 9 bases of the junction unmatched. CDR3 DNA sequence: TGTGCCAGTAGTATAACGCCTAGCGGAGTTTACCAAGAGACCCAGTACTTC. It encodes CASSITPSGVYQETQYF.

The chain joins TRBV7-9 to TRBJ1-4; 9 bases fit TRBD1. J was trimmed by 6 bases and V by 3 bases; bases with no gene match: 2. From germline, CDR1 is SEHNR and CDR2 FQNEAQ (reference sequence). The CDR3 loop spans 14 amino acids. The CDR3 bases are TGTGCCAGCAGCTTCACAGGGGGCGATGAAAAACTGTTTTTT. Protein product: CASSFTGGDEKLFF.

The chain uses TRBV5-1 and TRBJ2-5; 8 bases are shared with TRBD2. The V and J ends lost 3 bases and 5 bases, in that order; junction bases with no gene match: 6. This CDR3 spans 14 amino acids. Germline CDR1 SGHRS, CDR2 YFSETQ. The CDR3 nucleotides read TGCGCCAGCAGCTCGAATTCGGGAGGGGAGACCCAGTACTTC. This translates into CASSSNSGGETQYF.

CDR3 nucleotides: TGTGCCAGCAGCCCGCCGGGATTCTCGTACAATGAGCAGTTCTTC. The encoded protein is CASSPPGFSYNEQFF. This chain links TRBV14 with TRBJ2-1, with D possibly being TRBD2 (5 bases). This CDR3 comprises 15 residues. The germline V and J ends were trimmed by 4 bases and 4 bases, with 14 bases remaining between them. CDR1 and CDR2 from the germline V gene are SGHDN and FVKESK.

CDR3 DNA: TGTGCCAGCTCCCATACAGGGGGCCCAGACTATGGCTACACCTTC. Residues: CASSHTGGPDYGYTF. J is TRBJ1-2 and V is TRBV18; TRBD1 matches at 9 bases. After removal of 6 bases from V and 3 bases from J, the junction contained 8 bases not matched to a gene. The CDR3 contains 15 residues. CDR1 and CDR2 from the germline V gene are KGHSH and LQKENI.

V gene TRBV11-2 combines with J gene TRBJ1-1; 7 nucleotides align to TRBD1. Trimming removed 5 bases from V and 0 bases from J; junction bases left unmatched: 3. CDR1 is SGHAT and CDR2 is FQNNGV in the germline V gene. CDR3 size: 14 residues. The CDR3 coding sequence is TGTGCCAGCAGCCCAGGGGGAATGAACACTGAAGCTTTCTTT. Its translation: CASSPGGMNTEAFF.

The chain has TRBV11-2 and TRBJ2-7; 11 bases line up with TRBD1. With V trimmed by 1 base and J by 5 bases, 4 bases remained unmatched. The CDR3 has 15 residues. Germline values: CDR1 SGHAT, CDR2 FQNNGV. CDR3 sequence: CASSLGTGGFNEQYF. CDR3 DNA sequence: TGTGCCAGCAGCTTAGGGACAGGGGGCTTCAACGAGCAGTACTTC.